Below, one T cell receptor (beta chain) is given with its context. Its cognate antigen is unknown. The CDR3 is made up of 15 amino acids. Trimming at V came to 5 bases and at J to 9 bases, leaving 9 bases not matched to a gene. Germline values: CDR1 GTSNPN, CDR2 SVGIG (reference sequence). The data stem from a study of OX40 agonist ivuxolimab in advanced cancers. The study's findings and limits: On average, CD8+ T cells showed a greater number of expanded clones than CD4+.

Sequencing was performed with immunoSEQ multiplex PCR; in TCRdb, only in-frame clones are kept and a portion is missing. The sample shows more than 50,000 clones, approximately 86% of them seen only once. This receptor was obtained from an adult with an advanced solid tumor such as melanoma, head and neck, liver or kidney cancer. Sequencing used CD4+ or CD8+ T cells sorted from blood, obtained in a trial of the OX40 agonist ivuxolimab. V is TRBV30 and J is TRBJ2-1; 14 bases are shared with TRBD2. CDR3 in DNA: TGTGCCTGGGCCACGGGACTAGCGGGAGCTGGTGAGCAGTTCTTC. As protein: CAWATGLAGAGEQFF.